The next 27 T cell receptor beta chains were all read from a single sample in a study of CD8+CD57+ T cells in acquired aplastic anemia. Profiling that covered TCR beta VDJ and CDR3 relied on genomic DNA as its template. One entry per CDR3 protein, called by TCRdb with MiXCR from the reads. Of roughly 420,000 distinct CDR3 sequences listed, approximately 70% are singletons. Material for sequencing was sorted CD4+, CD8+, or CD8+CD57+ T cells (not recorded which) from PBMCs. These receptors originate from a human donor in good health, serving as a control.

This clonotype was found a few times. This chain uses TRBV7-2 with TRBJ2-7; possibly TRBD1 or TRBD2 for D (5 bases each). Germline CDR1 is SGHTA and CDR2 is FQGNSA. This CDR3 is 15 amino acids long. V lost 6 bases to trimming and J lost 4 bases, with 19 bases between them. CDR3 nucleotide sequence: TGTGCCAGCAGTTTCGCTTGGGACCGATCTTACGAGCAGTACTTC. Translated: CASSFAWDRSYEQYF. Based on the CDR3 plus reference TRBV7-2 and TRBJ2-7, the full variable domain is GAGVSQSPSNKVTEKGKDVELRCDPISGHTALYWYRQSLGQGLEFLIYFQGNSAPDKSGLPSDRFSAERTGGSVSTLTIQRTQQEDSAVYLCASSFAWDRSYEQYFGPGTRLTVT.

In nucleotides, the CDR3 is TGTGCCATCTCTGTGAGAGGTGAATACACTGAAGCTTTCTTT. Its protein product is CAISVRGEYTEAFF. This chain connects TRBV10-3 to TRBJ1-1; D gene unclear. The V end was cut by 8 bases, the J end by 3 bases, with 16 bases between. CDR3 length: 14 residues. Germline loops: CDR1 ENHRY, CDR2 SYGVKD.

The rearrangement joins TRBV7-9 to TRBJ2-3; D is unresolved. CDR1 and CDR2 from the germline V gene are SEHNR and FQNEAQ (reference sequence). This CDR3 comprises 11 residues. Deletions cut 11 bases from V and 10 bases from J, with 16 bases between. CDR3 nucleotides: TGTGCCTTCAGCCCCGCCGCATCGCAGTATTTT. It yields the protein CAFSPAASQYF.

CDR3 coding DNA: TGTGCCACCCGAGAGCAGGGGGACAGGGGGGGGGATACGCAGTATTTT. Residues: CATREQGDRGGDTQYF. The V and J genes are TRBV5-4 and TRBJ2-3; 11 positions agree with TRBD1. This CDR3 region has 16 residues. The V and J ends lost 9 bases and 6 bases, in that order; junction bases with no gene match: 15. From germline, CDR1 is SGHNT and CDR2 YYREEE (reference sequence).

Points on this clonotype: Germline and junction disagree at one end, which may indicate a read error. CDR3 loop: CASSLRTIYEQYF. Here the CDR3 DNA reads TGCGCCAGCAGCTTGAGGACTATCTACGAGCAGTACTTC. The rearrangement uses TRBV5-8 and TRBJ2-7; TRBD2 might be the D (6 bases). Per germline, CDR1 SGHTS and CDR2 YDEGEE. The CDR3 sequence is 13 residues long.

With respect to this clonotype: The final CDR3 position lacks the conserved phenylalanine or tryptophan, pointing to a likely read error. The DNA is left out, because the CDR3 cannot be placed on it with certainty; the CDR3 is given as TCRdb lists it. This rearrangement joins TRBV7-4 to TRBJ1-6. Germline assignment: CDR1 SGHVT and CDR2 SQSDAQ. The CDR3 numbers 13 amino acids, ends counted. The chain's CDR3 is CASSFENNSSLLG.

The chain recombines TRBV12-3 or TRBV12-4 with TRBJ2-5; maybe TRBD1 (6 bases). V was pared by 5 bases and J by 3 bases, with 13 bases between. This CDR3 contains 14 residues. CDR3 protein: CASSPWDNKETQYF. The CDR3 DNA reads TGTGCCAGCAGTCCGTGGGACAACAAAGAGACCCAGTACTTC.

With respect to this clonotype: The junction differs from germline at one of its ends, possibly a read error. This chain joins TRBV7-3 and TRBJ1-4, with TRBD1 matching over 7 bases. Looked up from germline, CDR1 is SGHTA and CDR2 is FQGTGA. The CDR3 totals 15 residues. CDR3 region: CASSHNRGGNERLFF. As DNA, the CDR3 is TGTGCCAGCAGTCACAACAGGGGCGGAAATGAAAGACTGTTTTTT. The variable domain in full, completed from reference TRBV7-3 and TRBJ1-4, reads GAGVSQTPSNKVTEKGKYVELRCDPISGHTALYWYRQSLGQGPEFLIYFQGTGAADDSGLPNDRFFAVRPEGSVSTLKIQRTERGDSAVYLCASSHNRGGNERLFFGSGTQLSVL.

CDR3 sequence: CASSGAVSYGYTF. The DNA for the CDR3 is TGCGCCAGCAGTGGGGCAGTTAGCTATGGCTACACCTTC. The J gene is TRBJ1-2, the V gene TRBV10-1; D unclear. V was trimmed by 4 bases and J by 4 bases, leaving 10 bases between them. The germline CDR1 and CDR2 sequences are WNHNN and SYGVQD (reference sequence). CDR3 size: 13 residues.

The chain employs TRBV7-2 and TRBJ1-2, with 10 bases aligning to TRBD1. Germline V gene data show CDR1 as SGHTA and CDR2 as FQGNSA. The trim removed 3 bases at V and 3 bases at J, leaving 4 bases unmatched. CDR3 length: 15 amino acids. For the CDR3, the DNA is TGTGCCAGCAGCTTCTTGACAGGGGGCGACTATGGCTACACCTTC. This gives the protein CASSFLTGGDYGYTF. The full variable domain, with the rest looked up from reference TRBV7-2 and TRBJ1-2, is GAGVSQSPSNKVTEKGKDVELRCDPISGHTALYWYRQSLGQGLEFLIYFQGNSAPDKSGLPSDRFSAERTGGSVSTLTIQRTQQEDSAVYLCASSFLTGGDYGYTFGSGTRLTVV.

This clonotype occurred a few times. A much larger clone lies one base from this, so it may be a read error. The DNA is left out, because the CDR3 cannot be placed on it with certainty; the CDR3 is given as TCRdb lists it. V and J are TRBV5-1 and TRBJ1-6; the table's D call, TRBD1, has no DNA check behind it. Germline CDR1 and CDR2: SGHRS and YFSETQ. The CDR3 adds up to 15 amino acids, both ends counted. The CDR3 loop reads CASSLVGQGTSPPHF.

Within the sample, this clonotype is large. The rearrangement joins TRBV6-5 to TRBJ2-7; weak D call: TRBD2 (6 bases). Germline CDR1 MNHEY, CDR2 SVGAGI. The CDR3 runs to 14 residues. V lost 2 bases and J lost 3, with 11 bases in between. The CDR3 bases are TGTGCCAGCAGTTACCCAACGCGGGGCTACGAGCAGTACTTC. Translating it yields CASSYPTRGYEQYF.

The chain is built from TRBV9 and TRBJ2-1; 10 positions agree with TRBD2. There are 17 residues in the CDR3. V shed 4 bases and J 4 bases; nucleotides not matched to a gene: 11. Germline V gene data show CDR1 as SGDLS and CDR2 as YYNGEE. The CDR3 DNA follows: TGTGCCAGCAGCTTAGCTAGCCTAGCGGGGGAGTACAATGAGCAGTTCTTC. Translating gives CASSLASLAGEYNEQFF.

Regarding this clonotype: It is unclear where the CDR3 begins or ends on the DNA, so no DNA is shown, and the CDR3 is as TCRdb lists it. The chain uses TRBV20-1 and TRBJ1-4; the table gives TRBD1 as D, unverified against the DNA. The CDR3 spans 11 amino acids, including both terminal residues. Germline V gene lookup returns CDR1 DFQATT and CDR2 SNEGSKA (reference sequence). This CDR3 is CSANRQFFGLF.

The CDR3 region is CAWRVLGRSLYGYTF. The DNA for the CDR3 is TGTGCCTGGAGGGTGTTAGGACGGAGTCTCTATGGCTACACCTTC. The V and J genes are TRBV30 and TRBJ1-2; no clear D. V was trimmed by 3 bases and J by 4 bases, leaving 18 bases between them. The CDR3 runs to 15 residues. Germline V gene data show CDR1 as GTSNPN and CDR2 as SVGIG (reference sequence).

The V call is TRBV12-3 or TRBV12-4, the J call TRBJ2-7; 9 nucleotides match TRBD1. With 4 bases clipped from V and 3 bases from J, the junction kept 4 bases outside the gene matches. The CDR3 runs 14 residues. The DNA of the CDR3 is TGTGCCAGCAGTTACAGGGGGCATGGCTACGAGCAGTACTTC. Amino acids: CASSYRGHGYEQYF.

This clonotype was observed once. The V call is TRBV20-1, the J call TRBJ1-1; 7 bases agree with TRBD1. Germline lookup yields CDR1 DFQATT and CDR2 SNEGSKA (reference sequence). The trim removed 6 bases at V and 1 base at J, leaving 11 bases unmatched. The CDR3 is 15 residues long. CDR3 loop: CSALPGQLRNTEAFF. The DNA for the CDR3 is TGCAGTGCCCTCCCGGGACAGTTAAGGAACACTGAAGCTTTCTTT.

The chain joins TRBV9 to TRBJ2-1, with 14 bases identical to TRBD2. This CDR3 has 16 residues. In germline, CDR1 is SGDLS, CDR2 YYNGEE. Losses at the gene ends were 3 bases for V and 11 bases for J; bases not matched to a gene: 10. The CDR3 region has the DNA TGTGCCAGCAGCGCCGCGACTAGCGGGGGGGGCGATAAGCAGTTCTTC. Protein product: CASSAATSGGGDKQFF.

This clonotype showed up just once. The V call is TRBV2, the J call TRBJ1-2, with 7 positions matching TRBD1. The V gene end was trimmed by 8 bases and the J gene end by 1 base; junction bases not matched to a gene: 10. Per germline, CDR1 SNHLY and CDR2 FYNNEI. The CDR3 spans 15 residues. The CDR3 DNA sequence: TGTGCCAGCCAGTCGTCGGGACAGCTTAACTATGGCTACACCTTC. As protein: CASQSSGQLNYGYTF. Variable domain in full (rest from reference TRBV2 and TRBJ1-2): EPEVTQTPSHQVTQMGQEVILRCVPISNHLYFYWYRQILGQKVEFLVSFYNNEISEKSEIFDDQFSVERPDGSNFTLKIRSTKLEDSAMYFCASQSSGQLNYGYTFGSGTRLTVV.

This clonotype showed up many times. J is TRBJ1-2 and V is TRBV29-1; 7 nucleotides align to TRBD1. Germline CDR1 reads SQVTM; CDR2 reads ANQGSEA. Trimming removed 6 bases from V and 10 bases from J; junction bases left unmatched: 14. The CDR3 has 13 residues. The CDR3: CSVDSDRVGVYTF. The CDR3 nucleotides are TGCAGCGTGGATAGTGACAGGGTCGGGGTCTACACCTTC.

On this clonotype: An end of the junction does not agree with germline; a read error may underlie this. The chain employs TRBV7-8 and TRBJ1-5, with a possible D match to TRBD1 (5 bases). There are 15 residues in the CDR3. From germline, CDR1 is SGHVS and CDR2 FQNEAQ. The CDR3 DNA sequence: TGTGCCAGCAGCCATACGGGGACGGGCAGCCAGCCCCCGCATTTT. It specifies CASSHTGTGSQPPHF.

This clonotype was counted ten times or more. V gene TRBV20-1 combines with J gene TRBJ2-5; TRBD2 matches at 14 bases. This CDR3 comprises 15 residues. V shed 5 bases and J 5 bases; nucleotides not matched to a gene: 7. In germline, CDR1 is DFQATT, CDR2 SNEGSKA (reference sequence). DNA of the CDR3: TGCAGTGCTGGGACTAGCGGGAGCCTGGGGGAGACCCAGTACTTC. Its translation: CSAGTSGSLGETQYF.

This chain joins TRBV19 and TRBJ1-1; 11 nucleotides match TRBD1. The J segment lost 11 bases and the V segment lost 1 base, leaving 6 bases of the junction unmatched. Germline V gene data show CDR1 as LNHDA and CDR2 as SQIVND (reference sequence). The CDR3 has 14 residues. CDR3 loop: CASSIGGQGGDAFF. The CDR3 DNA reads TGTGCCAGTAGTATAGGGGGACAGGGGGGTGACGCTTTCTTT. Complete variable domain (other parts from reference TRBV19 and TRBJ1-1): DGGITQSPKYLFRKEGQNVTLSCEQNLNHDAMYWYRQDPGQGLRLIYYSQIVNDFQKGDIAEGYSVSREKKESFPLTVTSAQKNPTAFYLCASSIGGQGGDAFFGQGTRLTVV.

This rearrangement joins TRBV2 to TRBJ2-1, with TRBD2 matching over 12 bases. CDR1 SNHLY and CDR2 FYNNEI come from the germline V gene. V lost 9 bases and J lost 7; bases outside the gene matches: 10. The CDR3 consists of 15 residues. CDR3 nucleotide sequence: TGTGCCAGTAGTAGACTAGCGGGGGCCGGAAATGAGCAGTTCTTC. Protein product: CASSRLAGAGNEQFF.

This clonotype was seen many times. The chain is built from TRBV5-8 and TRBJ1-4; possibly TRBD1 for D (6 bases). Trimming pared 4 bases from V and 5 bases from J, leaving 18 bases between. This CDR3 region has 16 residues. Per germline, CDR1 SGHTS and CDR2 YDEGEE. For the CDR3, the DNA is TGTGCCAGCAGCGCAGCACAATCAGGGGAGAATGAAAAACTGTTTTTT. It encodes CASSAAQSGENEKLFF.

V and J are TRBV20-1 and TRBJ1-1, with TRBD1 matching 10 bases. Germline CDR1 is DFQATT and CDR2 is SNEGSKA (reference sequence). The CDR3 covers 15 residues. The chain's CDR3 is CSTTGTGALDTEAFF. The CDR3 bases are TGCAGCACTACCGGGACAGGGGCCTTGGACACTGAAGCTTTCTTT.

The count of this clonotype is one. The chain carries TRBV7-3 and TRBJ1-4; no reliable D call. The V end lost 5 bases, the J end lost 14 bases, and 27 bases lay between the germline ends. The CDR3 loop spans 16 amino acids. Germline lookup yields CDR1 SGHTA and CDR2 FQGTGA. CDR3 bases: TGTGCCAGCAGCCAAAGTCGCAACAGTGATAATGAAATCCTGTTTTTT. Its translation is CASSQSRNSDNEILFF.